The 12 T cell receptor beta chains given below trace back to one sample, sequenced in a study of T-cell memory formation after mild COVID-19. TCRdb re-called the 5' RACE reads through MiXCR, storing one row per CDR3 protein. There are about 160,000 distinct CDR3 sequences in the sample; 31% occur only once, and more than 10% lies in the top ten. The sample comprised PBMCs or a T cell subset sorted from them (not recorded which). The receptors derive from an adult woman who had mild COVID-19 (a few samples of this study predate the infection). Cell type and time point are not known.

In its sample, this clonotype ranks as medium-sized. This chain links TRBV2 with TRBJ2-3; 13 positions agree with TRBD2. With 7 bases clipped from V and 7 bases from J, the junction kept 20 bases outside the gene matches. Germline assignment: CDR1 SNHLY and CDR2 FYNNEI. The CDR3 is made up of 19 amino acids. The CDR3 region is CASTSRTSGGPTTFNTQYF. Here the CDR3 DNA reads TGTGCCAGCACGAGCAGGACTAGCGGGGGCCCTACAACCTTCAATACGCAGTATTTT.

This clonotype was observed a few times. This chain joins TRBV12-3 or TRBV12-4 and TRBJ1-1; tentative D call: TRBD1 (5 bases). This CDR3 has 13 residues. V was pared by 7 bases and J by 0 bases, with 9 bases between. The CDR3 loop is CASKTQVNTEAFF. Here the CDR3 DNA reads TGTGCCAGCAAGACACAGGTGAACACTGAAGCTTTCTTT.

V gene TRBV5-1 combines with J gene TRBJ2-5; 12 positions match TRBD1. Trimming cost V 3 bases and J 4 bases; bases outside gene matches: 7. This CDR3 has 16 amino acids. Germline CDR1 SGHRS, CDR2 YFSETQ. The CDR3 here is CASSSGQGALGETQYF. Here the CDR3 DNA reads TGCGCCAGCAGCTCGGGACAGGGGGCTTTAGGAGAGACCCAGTACTTC.

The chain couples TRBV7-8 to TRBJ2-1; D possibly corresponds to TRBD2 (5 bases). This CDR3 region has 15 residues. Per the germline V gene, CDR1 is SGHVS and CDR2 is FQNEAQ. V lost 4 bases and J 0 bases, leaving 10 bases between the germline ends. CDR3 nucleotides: TGTGCCAGCAGCTGGGAGCAGTCCTCCTACAATGAGCAGTTCTTC. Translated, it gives CASSWEQSSYNEQFF.

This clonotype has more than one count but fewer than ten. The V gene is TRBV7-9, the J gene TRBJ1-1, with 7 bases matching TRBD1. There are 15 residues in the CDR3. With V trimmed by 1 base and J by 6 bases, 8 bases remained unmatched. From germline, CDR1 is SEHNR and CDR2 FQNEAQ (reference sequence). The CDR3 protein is CASSLEGYRGAEAFF. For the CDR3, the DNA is TGTGCCAGCAGCTTAGAGGGGTACAGGGGAGCTGAAGCTTTCTTT.

The CDR3 nucleotides read TGCGCCAGCAGCTTGGATGGGGGGACGGGAAAGCAAGCTTTCTTT. Encoded protein: CASSLDGGTGKQAFF. The chain employs TRBV5-1 and TRBJ1-1, with D tentatively TRBD1 (5 bases). This CDR3 is built from 15 residues. Germline V gene lookup returns CDR1 SGHRS and CDR2 YFSETQ. Trimming shortened V by 0 bases and J by 9 bases, and 18 bases separated the two germline ends.

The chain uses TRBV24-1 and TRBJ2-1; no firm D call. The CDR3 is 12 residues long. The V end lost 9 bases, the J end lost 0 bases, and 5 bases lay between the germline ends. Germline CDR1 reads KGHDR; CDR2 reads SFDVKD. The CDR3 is CATGLSYNEQFF. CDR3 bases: TGTGCCACCGGCCTCTCCTACAATGAGCAGTTCTTC.

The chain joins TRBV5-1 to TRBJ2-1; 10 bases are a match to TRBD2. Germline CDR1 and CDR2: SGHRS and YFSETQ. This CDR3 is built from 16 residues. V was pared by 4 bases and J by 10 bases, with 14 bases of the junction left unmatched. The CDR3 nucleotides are TGCGCCAGCAGCCCCTCCACTAGCGGGACCGCTTCAGAGCAGTTCTTC. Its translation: CASSPSTSGTASEQFF.

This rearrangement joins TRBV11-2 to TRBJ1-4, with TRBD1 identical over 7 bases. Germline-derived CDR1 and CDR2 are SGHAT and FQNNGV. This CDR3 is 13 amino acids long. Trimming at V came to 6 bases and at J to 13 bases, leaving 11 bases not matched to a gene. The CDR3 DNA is TGTGCCAGCAGTGCCCGGGACAGCGAAGGACTGTTTTTT. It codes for CASSARDSEGLFF.

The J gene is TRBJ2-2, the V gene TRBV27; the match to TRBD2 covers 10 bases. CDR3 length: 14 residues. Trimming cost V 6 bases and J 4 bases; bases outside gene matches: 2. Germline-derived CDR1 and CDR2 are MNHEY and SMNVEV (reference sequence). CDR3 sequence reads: CASRVAGGTGELFF. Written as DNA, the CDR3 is TGTGCCAGCAGAGTAGCGGGAGGCACCGGGGAGCTGTTTTTT.

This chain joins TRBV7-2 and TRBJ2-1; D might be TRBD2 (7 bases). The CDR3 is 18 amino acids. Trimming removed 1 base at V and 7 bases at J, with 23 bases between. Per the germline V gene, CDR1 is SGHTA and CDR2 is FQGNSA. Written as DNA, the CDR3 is TGTGCCAGCAGCTTAGACAGCGGTAGGGGGGGGCGATGGAATGAGCAGTTCTTC. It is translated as CASSLDSGRGGRWNEQFF.

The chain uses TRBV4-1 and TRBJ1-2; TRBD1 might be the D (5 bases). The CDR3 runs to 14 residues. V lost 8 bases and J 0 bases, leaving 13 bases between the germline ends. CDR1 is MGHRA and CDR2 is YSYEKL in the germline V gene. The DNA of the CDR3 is TGCGCCAGCGTCGAGGGGCCCCCTAACTATGGCTACACCTTC. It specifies CASVEGPPNYGYTF.